A selection of T cell receptor beta chains follows, all from one sample in a study of T cells in Graves' hyperthyroidism and ophthalmopathy. TCRdb reprocessed the multiplex PCR reads via MiXCR and lists one record per CDR3 protein. The table shows 200,000 to 300,000 distinct CDR3 sequences, with less than 20% occurring only once. The specimen sequenced was blood. The receptors stem from a woman under 30 with Graves' ophthalmopathy. CDR3s include the opening cysteine and the closing phenylalanine or tryptophan. The D gene is left open where the match is weak. Some rows mark clone size as missing; the rest say once, few, many or name a class of expanded clone.

CASSIPGQSSHEQYF | TGTGCCAGTAGTATTCCGGGACAGTCGTCCCACGAGCAGTACTTC | many | TRBJ2-7 | TRBD1 | TRBV19 | 15
CASSLAGDGGRKIGNQPQHF | TGTGCTAGCAGCTTAGCGGGAGACGGGGGAAGAAAGATTGGCAATCAGCCCCAGCATTTT | many | TRBJ1-5 | . | TRBV7-7 | 20
CAIRTGQNTEAFF | TGTGCCATCAGGACAGGGCAGAACACTGAAGCTTTCTTT | many | TRBJ1-1 | TRBD1 | TRBV10-3 | 13
CAWSPGTSGGSDTQYF | TGTGCCTGGAGCCCCGGGACTAGCGGAGGTTCAGATACGCAGTATTTT | few | TRBJ2-3 | TRBD2 | TRBV30 | 16
CASSSTGLAGNYEQYF | TGTGCCAGCAGTTCCACCGGACTAGCGGGGAACTACGAGCAGTACTTC | many | TRBJ2-7 | TRBD2 | TRBV7-2 | 16
CASSSGYSYNEQFF | TGTGCCAGCAGCTCAGGGTATAGCTACAATGAGCAGTTCTTC | many | TRBJ2-1 | . | TRBV9 | 14
CSATSGSGQETQYF | TGCAGTGCAACTAGCGGGAGCGGTCAAGAGACCCAGTACTTC | many | TRBJ2-5 | TRBD2 | TRBV20-1 | 14
CASSQEGGQGESPLHF | TGTGCCAGCAGCCAAGAAGGTGGACAGGGGGAGTCACCCCTCCACTTT | many | TRBJ1-6 | TRBD1 | TRBV4-2 | 16
CASSQGTSGRHTDTQYF | TGTGCCAGCAGCCAAGGGACTAGCGGGAGGCATACAGATACGCAGTATTTT | . | TRBJ2-3 | TRBD2 | TRBV3-1 | 17
CAIEVGYNEQFF | TGTGCCATCGAAGTCGGGTACAATGAGCAGTTCTTC | many | TRBJ2-1 | . | TRBV2 | 12
CASSHLRGARGYTF | TGTGCCAGCAGCCACCTGAGGGGGGCTCGCGGCTACACCTTC | many | TRBJ1-2 | . | TRBV6-2/TRBV6-3 | 14
CASSQNIWDQETQYF | TGTGCCAGCAGCCAAAACATCTGGGACCAAGAGACCCAGTACTTC | many | TRBJ2-5 | . | TRBV14 | 15
CSARNPGGDTQYF | TGCAGTGCTAGGAACCCGGGGGGAGATACGCAGTATTTT | many | TRBJ2-3 | TRBD2 | TRBV20-1 | 13
CASSQDFRTGDNYGYTF | TGTGCCAGCAGCCAAGATTTTCGGACAGGCGATAACTATGGCTACACCTTC | many | TRBJ1-2 | TRBD1 | TRBV3-1 | 17